The present entry profiles one TCR beta chain with its context. The data belong to a study of shared clonotypes between healthy human individuals. The V gene's germline CDR1 is MNHEY and CDR2 SMNVEV (reference sequence). Trimming took 4 bases from V and 1 from J, leaving 13 bases between them. The CDR3 is made up of 15 amino acids. Assay used: immunoSEQ multiplex PCR; TCRdb lists only in-frame clones, some missing. The sample records some 470,000 clones, 76% being singletons. What was sequenced was PBMCs. The sequence was obtained from a woman in her thirties or forties in good health. Some clones in this sample may be carry-over from other donors' samples. J is TRBJ1-1 and V is TRBV27; TRBD1 might be the D (5 bases). Here the CDR3 reads CASSSPGRKNTEAFF. The CDR3 nucleotides read TGTGCCAGCAGTTCTCCGGGACGGAAGAACACTGAAGCTTTCTTT.